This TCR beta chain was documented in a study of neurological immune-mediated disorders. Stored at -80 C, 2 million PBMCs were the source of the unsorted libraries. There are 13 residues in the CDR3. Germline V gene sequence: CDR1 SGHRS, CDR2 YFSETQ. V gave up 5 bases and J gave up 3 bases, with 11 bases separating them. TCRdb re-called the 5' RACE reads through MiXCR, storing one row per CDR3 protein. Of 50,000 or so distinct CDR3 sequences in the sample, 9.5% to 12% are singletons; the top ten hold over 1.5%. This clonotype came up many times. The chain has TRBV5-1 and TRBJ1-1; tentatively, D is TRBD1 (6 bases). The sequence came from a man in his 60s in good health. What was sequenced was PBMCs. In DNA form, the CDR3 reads TGCGCCAGCAGGACGACAGGAGACACTGAAGCTTTCTTT. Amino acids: CASRTTGDTEAFF.